A selection of T cell receptor beta chains follows, all from one sample in a study of brain metastases from non-small cell lung cancer. Data came from immunoSEQ multiplex PCR; TCRdb stores just in-frame clones and leaves some out. Of roughly 2,000 clones listed, about 89% are singletons. The specimen was primary lung tumor tissue. The receptors were gathered from a donor at least 40 years old with non-small cell lung cancer. Each CDR3 is given with its conserved first and last residue. A D gene is named only where the DNA matches it firmly. Clone size, where shown, is once, few, many, or a class for clones that have expanded.

TRBJ2-3 TRBV5-1 NA TRBD2 CASSWGTSGSLVTDTQYF TGCGCCAGCAGCTGGGGGACTAGCGGGAGTTTAGTCACAGATACGCAGTATTTT
TRBJ2-7 TRBV10-2 NA NA CASSVEISYEQYF TGCGCCAGCAGTGTTGAGATCTCCTACGAGCAGTACTTC
TRBJ1-4 TRBV5-4 NA TRBD1 CASSPQGQEKLFF TGTGCCAGCAGCCCCCAGGGACAGGAAAAACTGTTTTTT
TRBJ2-2 TRBV4-1 NA NA CASSLGVGWRTGELFF TGCGCCAGCAGCCTAGGGGTGGGGTGGCGCACCGGGGAGCTGTTTTTT
TRBJ1-1 TRBV5-6 once NA CASSLGLSGWNLNTEAFF TGTGCCAGCAGTTTGGGACTCTCAGGTTGGAATTTGAACACTGAAGCTTTCTTT
TRBJ2-1 TRBV27 NA TRBD2 CASSTFGGRNNEQFF TGTGCCAGCAGTACCTTTGGCGGGAGAAACAATGAGCAGTTCTTC
TRBJ1-1 TRBV6-8 NA TRBD1 CASSVRDREKNTEAFF TGTGCCAGCAGTGTCCGGGACAGAGAAAAGAACACTGAAGCTTTCTTT
TRBJ2-1 TRBV7-9 few TRBD2 CASSSPGTSGSYNEQFF TGTGCCAGCAGCTCCCCCGGGACTAGCGGTTCCTACAATGAGCAGTTCTTC
TRBJ1-2 TRBV15 NA NA CATSSPPWHYGYTF TGTGCCACCAGCAGCCCACCGTGGCACTATGGCTACACCTTC
TRBJ2-3 TRBV5-4 NA TRBD1 CASRRTTGGDTQYF TGTGCCAGCAGACGGACCACAGGGGGAGATACGCAGTATTTT
TRBJ2-1 TRBV10-3 NA NA CAIAWGNEQFF TGTGCCATCGCCTGGGGGAATGAGCAGTTCTTC
TRBJ2-3 TRBV2 NA NA CASSDGSTDTQYF TGTGCCAGCAGTGATGGAAGCACAGATACGCAGTATTTT
TRBJ2-3 TRBV19 NA NA CASSSSRRGLEDTQYF TGTGCCAGTAGTAGCTCACGGAGGGGGCTGGAAGATACGCAGTATTTT
TRBJ2-7 TRBV6-1 NA TRBD2 CASSEVFRLAGAYEQYF TGTGCCAGCAGTGAAGTATTCCGACTAGCGGGGGCCTACGAGCAGTACTTC
TRBJ2-1 TRBV6-5 NA NA CASRRAGSEQFF TGTGCCAGCAGACGGGCGGGGAGCGAGCAGTTCTTC
TRBJ2-4 TRBV5-8 once TRBD2 CASSRSRAGAVQYF TGTGCCAGCAGCCGGTCTAGAGCGGGAGCGGTTCAGTACTTC
TRBJ2-7 TRBV28 NA NA CASSLQGLVYWYEQYF TGTGCCAGCAGTTTACAGGGGCTGGTCTACTGGTACGAGCAGTACTTC
TRBJ2-3 TRBV5-1 few NA CASSYGQPTSTDTQYF TGCGCCAGCAGCTATGGACAGCCTACCAGCACAGATACGCAGTATTTT
TRBJ1-1 TRBV3-1/TRBV3-2 NA NA CASTSPDRGTEAFF TGTGCCAGCACCTCACCCGACAGAGGAACTGAAGCTTTCTTT
TRBJ2-1 TRBV7-2 NA TRBD2 CASSPRYLGTSGSNEQFF TGTGCCAGCAGCCCCCGATATCTCGGGACTAGCGGGAGCAATGAGCAGTTCTTC
TRBJ1-2 TRBV7-2 NA NA CASSLGARGYGYTF TGTGCCAGCAGCTTAGGAGCCCGGGGCTATGGCTACACCTTC
TRBJ2-3 TRBV5-5 once NA CASSLFPHGRTDTQYF TGTGCCAGCAGCTTGTTCCCCCACGGGCGCACAGATACGCAGTATTTT